This T cell receptor beta chain is from a study of PD-1 blockade in classical Hodgkin lymphoma. Whole-study results and caveats: Relapsed/refractory patients reportedly had the lowest baseline TCR diversity, below newly diagnosed patients, who were below healthy donors. Patients who began taking nivolumab under 1 year after ASCT were left out. There was a significant rise in CD4+ TCR diversity by C4D1, with no such rise for CD8+. Patients with a complete response exhibited baseline diversity comparable to newly diagnosed patients.

TCRdb's table, derived via immunoSEQ multiplex PCR, lists solely in-frame clones and lacks some. The sample consists of approximately 32,000 clones, approximately 85% of them appearing once. Concerning this clone itself: The target antigen is unknown.

Trimming shortened V by 4 bases and J by 3 bases, and 15 bases separated the two germline ends. Germline V gives CDR1 SGHRS, CDR2 YFSETQ. The length of the CDR3 is 15 residues. After autologous stem cell transplantation all patients relapsed, and prior brentuximab vedotin exposure differed between cohorts. The rearrangement links TRBV5-1 to TRBJ2-3; possible D gene TRBD1, 7 bases. Sequenced material: peripheral blood mononuclear cells (PBMCs), taken at baseline. The clonotype originates from a human donor with classical Hodgkin lymphoma. CDR3 sequence: CASSLRAGGTDTQYF. The CDR3 DNA reads TGCGCCAGCAGCCTTCGGGCAGGGGGGACAGATACGCAGTATTTT.